Included here is one T cell receptor beta chain sequence, with context. This specimen comes from a study of blood T cell repertoires in COVID-19. Method: immunoSEQ multiplex PCR; TCRdb's copy keeps in-frame clones and lacks some. The sample has some 150,000 clones; 85% to 90% are singletons. Germline trimming cut 7 bases from V and 2 bases from J; bases unmatched to any gene: 10. This CDR3 has 15 residues. From germline, CDR1 is MDHEN and CDR2 SYDVKM. The sequence derives from a woman between 35 and 50 years old with acute or convalescent COVID-19. This chain connects TRBV28 to TRBJ2-7; 8 nucleotides match TRBD1. Sequenced material: peripheral blood. The CDR3 reads CASTYTGQAAYEQYF. DNA for the CDR3: TGTGCCAGCACCTATACGGGACAGGCGGCCTACGAGCAGTACTTC.